This is a list of T cell receptor beta chains from one sample in a study of Graves' ophthalmopathy and Graves' hyperthyroidism. TCRdb reprocessed the multiplex PCR reads with MiXCR, giving one entry per CDR3 protein. This sample yields about 620,000 distinct CDR3 sequences, of which 20% to 25% are seen a single time; approximately 7% belongs to the top ten. Sequencing was carried out using peripheral blood. The receptor set was obtained from a woman between 18 and 30 years old with stable Graves' hyperthyroidism. Some clones in this sample may be carry-over from other donors' samples. CDR3s include the opening cysteine and the closing phenylalanine or tryptophan. The order of the fields is J gene, V gene, CDR3 protein.

>TRBJ1-2|TRBV5-1
CASSLGSFYGYTF
>TRBJ2-4|TRBV11-2
CASSFSGRAEDIKYF
>TRBJ2-2|TRBV27
CASGPGFTGELFF
>TRBJ2-4|TRBV30
CAWSGKGTKNIQYF
>TRBJ1-5|TRBV18
CASSPGPGRNQPQHF
>TRBJ1-2|TRBV12-3/TRBV12-4
CASSLTRGWRNGQYDGYTF
>TRBJ2-2|TRBV4-1
CASSQYLLAGGHTGELFF
>TRBJ1-1|TRBV30
CAWSVVRGQTEAFF
>TRBJ1-1|TRBV19
CASVPGTGSTEAFF
>TRBJ1-5|TRBV12-3/TRBV12-4
CASSEGVGFNQPQHF
>TRBJ1-2|TRBV11-2
CASSSPLGEFTGYTF